This T cell receptor beta chain was obtained from a study of OX40 agonist ivuxolimab in advanced cancers. Study details: The patients got ivuxolimab, which is an agonistic anti-OX40 (CD134) antibody.

The repertoire was sequenced with immunoSEQ multiplex PCR; TCRdb's copy has only in-frame clones and lacks some. The table shows almost 90,000 clones, with more than 75% occurring only once. The CDR3 loop spans 15 amino acids. V trimming: 2 bases; J trimming: 9 bases; junction bases outside the gene matches: 7. Germline V gene data show CDR1 as SGHTA and CDR2 as FQGNSA. Enrollment shut out patients with autoimmune disease history or systemic immunosuppression. The gene calls are TRBV7-2 and TRBJ2-1; 10 positions match TRBD2. Specimen: CD4+ or CD8+ T cells sorted from blood, collected in a trial of the OX40 agonist ivuxolimab. The sequence was obtained from an adult with an advanced solid tumor such as melanoma, head and neck, liver or kidney cancer. The CDR3 loop reads CASSLSGGAQGEQFF. For the CDR3, the DNA is TGTGCCAGCAGCTTAAGCGGGGGGGCGCAGGGTGAGCAGTTCTTC.